The 6 T cell receptor beta chains presented below share a single source sample, sequenced in a study of shared clonotypes between healthy human individuals. The data were produced by immunoSEQ multiplex PCR, yet TCRdb's version contains in-frame clones alone and is incomplete. The sample holds 1,500,000 or so clones, 97% to 99% seen once. The specimen was naive CD4+ T cells sorted from blood. Subset denoted: CD45RA+ positively selected. The receptors shown here come from a man under 40 in good health.

In this sample, this clone turned up a few times. This chain links TRBV4-3 with TRBJ1-5; no firm D call. This CDR3 region has 14 residues. From germline, CDR1 is LGHNA and CDR2 YSLEER. Trimming took 0 bases from V and 4 from J, leaving 7 bases between them. CDR3 sequence (DNA): TGCGCCAGCAGCCAAGAGGGTAAGAATCAGCCCCAGCATTTT. Translating it yields CASSQEGKNQPQHF.

This clone has just one count. This rearrangement joins TRBV27 to TRBJ1-1, with D hard to call. Germline lookup yields CDR1 MNHEY and CDR2 SMNVEV (reference sequence). The V end lost 5 bases, the J end lost 1 base, and 14 bases lay between the germline ends. The CDR3 has 15 amino acids. The CDR3 sequence is CASSPLVEGNTEAFF. In DNA, the CDR3 is TGTGCCAGCAGTCCATTGGTCGAGGGGAACACTGAAGCTTTCTTT.

A word on this clone: Other DNA sequences in this sample translate to the same CDR3. V is TRBV20-1 and J is TRBJ1-1; D gene unclear. Trimming left V 3 bases short and J 3 bases short, with 5 bases between. CDR3 size: 11 residues. Germline CDR1 DFQATT, CDR2 SNEGSKA (reference sequence). CDR3 protein: CSARTDTEAFF. For the CDR3, the DNA is TGCAGTGCTAGGACCGACACTGAAGCTTTCTTT.

V gene TRBV5-4 combines with J gene TRBJ1-4; D remains ambiguous. The CDR3 length is 13 residues. Germline V gives CDR1 SGHNT, CDR2 YYREEE (reference sequence). V lost 0 bases and J lost 2, with 2 bases in between. The CDR3 bases are TGTGCCAGCAGCTTGGACACTAATGAAAAACTGTTTTTT. Protein: CASSLDTNEKLFF.

The chain uses TRBV14 and TRBJ2-3; TRBD2 matches 11 bases. The length of the CDR3 is 17 residues. The germline CDR1 and CDR2 sequences are SGHDN and FVKESK. The ends lost 4 bases at V and 3 bases at J; junction bases unmatched: 9. In nucleotides, the CDR3 is TGTGCCAGCAGCCTCATGACTAGCGGGACTTCGACAGATACGCAGTATTTT. Protein: CASSLMTSGTSTDTQYF.

The V call is TRBV4-1, the J call TRBJ1-5; no firm D call. CDR3 length equals 14 residues. Germline loops: CDR1 MGHRA, CDR2 YSYEKL. V was cut by 1 base and J by 5 bases, with 9 bases left in between. CDR3: CASSQVPEYQPQHF. In DNA form, the CDR3 reads TGCGCCAGCAGCCAAGTCCCAGAGTATCAGCCCCAGCATTTT.